This is a list of T cell receptor beta chains from one sample in a study of early T cells in non-severe SARS-CoV-2 infection. TCRdb used MiXCR to reprocess the 5' RACE reads, holding one entry per CDR3 protein. The repertoire holds about 64,000 distinct CDR3 sequences, around 20% seen once, with about 17% in the top ten. Sample: whole blood, taken at baseline. Receptor source: an adult who was a healthcare worker with PCR-confirmed SARS-CoV-2 infection or an uninfected control (not recorded which). Each CDR3 is given without its conserved first and last residue. The size entry is marked missing in some rows and otherwise reads once, few, many or a size class.

v_call clone_size cdr3_aa
TRBV13 . ASRSQGTGNTIY
TRBV10-3 once AISEPNNSPLH
TRBV7-9 . ASSSGTGYHF
TRBV28 few ASSGTSGANVLT
TRBV9 few ASSVDWTANTEAF
TRBV20-1 . SARDKWIWGEQY
TRBV5-1 . ASSLPKTEGTEAF
TRBV7-8 . ASSLEAPSSLWQPQH
TRBV7-6 many ASSFTTGELF
TRBV12-3/TRBV12-4 few ASSYAGGYT
TRBV12-3/TRBV12-4 . ASSSRRNEQF
TRBV9 few ASSGGVGSGNTIY
TRBV7-9 many ASRSRVGDTGELF
TRBV5-5 . ASSRGQNTGELF
TRBV12-3/TRBV12-4 . ASTHPRHTGELF
TRBV6-2/TRBV6-3 few ASRRSNYGYT
TRBV9 . ASSVAPRRQGGTYEQY
TRBV3-1 . ASSQVVGRRTQY
TRBV6-6 few ASSPDNTIVDTQY
TRBV5-4 many ASSPRTLLGFYGYT
TRBV7-3 few ASSLTGGEETQY
TRBV6-1 few ASSERGRKTGELF
TRBV4-2 . ASTSSGRNEQY
TRBV5-1 . ASSTSTSSYNEQF
TRBV9 few ASSVDTVTDTQY